These T cell receptor beta chains were read from a single sample in a study of CD8 T cells in Susac syndrome. In TCRdb, the immunoSEQ multiplex PCR reads were re-called with MiXCR into one record per CDR3 protein. The sample lists 170,000 or so distinct CDR3 sequences; about 95% were seen once. Sequences were obtained from CD8+ T cells from PBMCs. The receptors come from a human donor with multiple sclerosis. The CDR3 runs from the conserved cysteine through the conserved F or W.

j_gene | v_gene | CDR3aa
TRBJ2-2 | TRBV29-1 | CSAPMGGRNTGELFF
TRBJ2-3 | TRBV29-1 | CSVAGQGFIDTQYF
TRBJ2-1 | TRBV27 | CASSLLGLALDNEQFF
TRBJ1-2 | TRBV27 | CASSLIMTGHGYTF
TRBJ2-7 | TRBV6-5 | CASSYAGQYEQYF
TRBJ2-7 | TRBV19 | CASSTTGTSFDEQYF
TRBJ2-3 | TRBV5-1 | CASSLDLPSTDTQYF
TRBJ1-1 | TRBV16 | CASSRRGGNTEAFF
TRBJ1-2 | TRBV20-1 | CSARDQQRGDYGYTF
TRBJ1-1 | TRBV6-6 | CASSYNDRGTEAFF
TRBJ2-7 | TRBV9 | CASSVDLGFGEQYF
TRBJ2-1 | TRBV3-1 | CASSHDRGPNEQFF
TRBJ1-5 | TRBV28 | CASSRGPAEQPQHF
TRBJ2-1 | TRBV11-1 | CASSPGGRIYNEQFF
TRBJ1-1 | TRBV25-1 | CASGRVATEAFF
TRBJ1-2 | TRBV9 | CASRGLDYGYTF
TRBJ2-1 | TRBV27 | CASLSYNEQFF
TRBJ2-1 | TRBV12-3/TRBV12-4 | CASSLIGRPSGGVYNEQFF
TRBJ2-3 | TRBV27 | CASSLDGFLTDTQYF
TRBJ2-1 | TRBV12-3/TRBV12-4 | CASSSGGRNEQFF
TRBJ2-1 | TRBV28 | CASSPTLALPPYNEQFF
TRBJ2-7 | TRBV27 | CASSSTQGAIVYEQYF
TRBJ2-1 | TRBV27 | CASNRGYNEQFF
TRBJ2-4 | TRBV7-9 | CASSLTRNIQYF
TRBJ2-6 | TRBV6-4 | CARGTSGLTGANVLTF
TRBJ2-7 | TRBV27 | CASCPTGTVGEQYF
TRBJ2-1 | TRBV9 | CASSATGGQYNEQFF
TRBJ2-1 | TRBV4-2 | CASSQETGMPSNEQFF
TRBJ1-2 | TRBV27 | CASSYNRGLNYGYTF
TRBJ2-7 | TRBV7-9 | CASSDETTYEQYF
TRBJ1-2 | TRBV11-2 | CASSLGRAYGYTF
TRBJ1-4 | TRBV13 | CASSQRPGQGNEKLFF
TRBJ2-2 | TRBV16 | CASSPDRGQSGELFF
TRBJ2-2 | TRBV4-1 | CASSPLPADRNTGELFF
TRBJ2-3 | TRBV20-1 | CSARVAGGPDTQYF
TRBJ2-3 | TRBV12-5 | CASGLVLGQITDTQYF
TRBJ2-1 | TRBV19 | CASSIVPGVGNEQFF
TRBJ2-4 | TRBV7-2 | CAISPGLRDIQYF
TRBJ2-1 | TRBV5-6 | CASSLAAKQFF
TRBJ2-1 | TRBV6-5 | CASSYSPTGGFNEQFF
TRBJ2-5 | TRBV6-1 | CASERGVGETQYF
TRBJ2-4 | TRBV24-1 | CATSDGFRQYF
TRBJ2-7 | TRBV20-1 | CSARPRGYEQYF
TRBJ2-3 | TRBV15 | CATSRDDGGWTVSSDTQYF
TRBJ1-3 | TRBV15 | CATLLTGTGSGNTIYF
TRBJ2-3 | TRBV4-1 | CASSPLISLAGTDTQYF
TRBJ2-7 | TRBV7-8 | CASSPSNSYEQYF
TRBJ2-1 | TRBV4-1 | CASSQGGPMIYNEQFF
TRBJ1-1 | TRBV5-1 | CASTSLGYTEAFF
TRBJ2-1 | TRBV5-1 | CASSSYRDSNEQFF